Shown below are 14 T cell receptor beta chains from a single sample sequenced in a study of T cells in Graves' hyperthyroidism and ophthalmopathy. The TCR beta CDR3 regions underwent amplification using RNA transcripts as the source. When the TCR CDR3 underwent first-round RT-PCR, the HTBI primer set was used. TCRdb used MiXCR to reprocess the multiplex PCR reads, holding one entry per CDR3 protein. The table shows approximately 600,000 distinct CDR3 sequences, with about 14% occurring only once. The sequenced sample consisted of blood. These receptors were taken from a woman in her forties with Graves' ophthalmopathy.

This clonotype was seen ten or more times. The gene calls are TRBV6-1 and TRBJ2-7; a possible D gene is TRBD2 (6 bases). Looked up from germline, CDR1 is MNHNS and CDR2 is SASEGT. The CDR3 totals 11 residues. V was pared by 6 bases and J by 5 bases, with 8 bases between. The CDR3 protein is CASREGHEQYF. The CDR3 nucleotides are TGTGCCAGCAGGGAGGGCCACGAGCAGTACTTC.

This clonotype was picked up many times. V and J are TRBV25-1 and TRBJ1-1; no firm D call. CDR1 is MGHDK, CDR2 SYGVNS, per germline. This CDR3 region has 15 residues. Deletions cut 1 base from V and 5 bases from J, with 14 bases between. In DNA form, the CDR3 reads TGTGCCAGCAGTGAATGGTTCGGCGGAGGGACTGAAGCTTTCTTT. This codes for CASSEWFGGGTEAFF.

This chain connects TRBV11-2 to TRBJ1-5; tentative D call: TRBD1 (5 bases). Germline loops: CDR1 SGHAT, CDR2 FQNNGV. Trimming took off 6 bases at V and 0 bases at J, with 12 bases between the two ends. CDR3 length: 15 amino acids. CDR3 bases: TGTGCCAGCAGTCTAGGGGTTCTTAGCAATCAGCCCCAGCATTTT. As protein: CASSLGVLSNQPQHF.

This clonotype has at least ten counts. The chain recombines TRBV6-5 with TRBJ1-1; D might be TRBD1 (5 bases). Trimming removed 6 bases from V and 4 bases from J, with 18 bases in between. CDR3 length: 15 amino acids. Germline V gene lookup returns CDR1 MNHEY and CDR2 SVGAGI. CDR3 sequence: CASRLPGPMGTEAFF. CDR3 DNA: TGTGCCAGCAGGTTACCGGGGCCGATGGGCACTGAAGCTTTCTTT.

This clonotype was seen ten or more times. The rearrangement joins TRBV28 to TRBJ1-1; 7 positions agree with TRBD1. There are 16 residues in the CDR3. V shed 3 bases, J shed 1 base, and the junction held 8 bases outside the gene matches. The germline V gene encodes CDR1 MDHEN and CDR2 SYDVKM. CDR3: CASSFSRQGPNTEAFF. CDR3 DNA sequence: TGTGCCAGCAGTTTCTCGAGACAGGGACCGAACACTGAAGCTTTCTTT.

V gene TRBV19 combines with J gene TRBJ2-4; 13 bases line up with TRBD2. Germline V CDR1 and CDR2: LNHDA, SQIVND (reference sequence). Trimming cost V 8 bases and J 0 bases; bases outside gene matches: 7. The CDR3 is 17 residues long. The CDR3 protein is CASWGLAGTLAKNIQYF. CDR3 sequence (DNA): TGTGCCAGTTGGGGACTAGCGGGGACACTAGCCAAAAACATTCAGTACTTC.

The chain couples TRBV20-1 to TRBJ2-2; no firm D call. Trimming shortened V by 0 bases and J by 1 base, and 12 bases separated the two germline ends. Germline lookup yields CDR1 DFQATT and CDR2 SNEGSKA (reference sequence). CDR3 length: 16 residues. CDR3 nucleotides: TGCAGTGCTAGAGATAAGGGAATCGGGAACACCGGGGAGCTGTTTTTT. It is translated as CSARDKGIGNTGELFF.

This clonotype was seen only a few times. CDR3 nucleotides: TGCAGTGCCCCCGACAGGGGAGGCACTGAAGCTTTCTTT. Translated, it gives CSAPDRGGTEAFF. The chain has TRBV20-1 and TRBJ1-1; 8 positions agree with TRBD1. The CDR3 is 13 residues long. V trimming: 6 bases; J trimming: 4 bases; junction bases outside the gene matches: 7. Germline values: CDR1 DFQATT, CDR2 SNEGSKA (reference sequence).

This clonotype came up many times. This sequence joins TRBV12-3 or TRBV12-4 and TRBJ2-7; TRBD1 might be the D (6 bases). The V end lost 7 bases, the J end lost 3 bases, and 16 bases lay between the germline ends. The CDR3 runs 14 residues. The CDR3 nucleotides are TGTGCCAGCACTCTTACAGGGCGGCGCTACGAGCAGTACTTC. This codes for CASTLTGRRYEQYF.

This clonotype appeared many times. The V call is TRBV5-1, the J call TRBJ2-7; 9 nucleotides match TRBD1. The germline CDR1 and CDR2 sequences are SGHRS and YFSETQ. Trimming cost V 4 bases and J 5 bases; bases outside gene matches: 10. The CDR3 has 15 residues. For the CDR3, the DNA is TGCGCCAGCAGCGACCGGGACAGGGAGAACCACGAGCAGTACTTC. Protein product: CASSDRDRENHEQYF.

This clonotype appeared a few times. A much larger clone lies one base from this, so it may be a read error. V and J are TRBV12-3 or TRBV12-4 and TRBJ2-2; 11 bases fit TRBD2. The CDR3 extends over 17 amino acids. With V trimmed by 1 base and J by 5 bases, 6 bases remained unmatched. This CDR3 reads CASSLGIAGGRTGELFF. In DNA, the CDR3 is TGTGCCAGCAGTTTAGGAATAGCGGGAGGGCGGACCGGGGAGCTGTTTTTT.

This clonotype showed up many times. The CDR3 loop reads CASSFVPSTPEQYF. DNA for the CDR3: TGTGCCAGCAGTTTCGTGCCCTCAACACCCGAGCAGTACTTC. The chain joins TRBV12-3 or TRBV12-4 to TRBJ2-7, with D hard to call. This CDR3 is built from 14 residues. V lost 3 bases, J lost 6 bases, and 15 bases lay in between.

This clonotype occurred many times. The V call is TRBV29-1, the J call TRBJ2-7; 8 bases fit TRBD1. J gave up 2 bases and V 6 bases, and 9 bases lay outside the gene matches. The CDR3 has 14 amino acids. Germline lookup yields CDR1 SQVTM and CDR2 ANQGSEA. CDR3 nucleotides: TGCAGCGTGGCCGGACAGGGATCGACCTACGAGCAGTACTTC. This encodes CSVAGQGSTYEQYF.

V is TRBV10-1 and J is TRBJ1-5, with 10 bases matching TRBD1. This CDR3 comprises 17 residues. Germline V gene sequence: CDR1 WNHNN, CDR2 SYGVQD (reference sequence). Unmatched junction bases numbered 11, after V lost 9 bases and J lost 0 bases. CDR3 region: CASPGTGVFFSNQPQHF. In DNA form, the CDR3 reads TGCGCCAGTCCCGGGACAGGGGTCTTCTTTAGCAATCAGCCCCAGCATTTT.